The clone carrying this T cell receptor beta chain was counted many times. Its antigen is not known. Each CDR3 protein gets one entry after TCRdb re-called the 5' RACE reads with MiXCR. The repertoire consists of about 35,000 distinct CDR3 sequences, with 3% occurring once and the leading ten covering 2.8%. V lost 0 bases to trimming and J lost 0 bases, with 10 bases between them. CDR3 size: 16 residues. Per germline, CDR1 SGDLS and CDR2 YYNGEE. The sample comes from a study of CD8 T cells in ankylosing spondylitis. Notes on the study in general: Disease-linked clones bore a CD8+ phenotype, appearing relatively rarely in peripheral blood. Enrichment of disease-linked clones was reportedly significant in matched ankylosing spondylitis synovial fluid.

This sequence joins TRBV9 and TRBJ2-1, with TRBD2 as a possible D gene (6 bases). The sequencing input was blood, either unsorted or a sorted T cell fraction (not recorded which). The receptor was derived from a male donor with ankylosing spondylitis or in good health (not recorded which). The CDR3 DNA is TGTGCCAGCAGCGTAGGGACTACCTCCTCCTACAATGAGCAGTTCTTC. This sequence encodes CASSVGTTSSYNEQFF.